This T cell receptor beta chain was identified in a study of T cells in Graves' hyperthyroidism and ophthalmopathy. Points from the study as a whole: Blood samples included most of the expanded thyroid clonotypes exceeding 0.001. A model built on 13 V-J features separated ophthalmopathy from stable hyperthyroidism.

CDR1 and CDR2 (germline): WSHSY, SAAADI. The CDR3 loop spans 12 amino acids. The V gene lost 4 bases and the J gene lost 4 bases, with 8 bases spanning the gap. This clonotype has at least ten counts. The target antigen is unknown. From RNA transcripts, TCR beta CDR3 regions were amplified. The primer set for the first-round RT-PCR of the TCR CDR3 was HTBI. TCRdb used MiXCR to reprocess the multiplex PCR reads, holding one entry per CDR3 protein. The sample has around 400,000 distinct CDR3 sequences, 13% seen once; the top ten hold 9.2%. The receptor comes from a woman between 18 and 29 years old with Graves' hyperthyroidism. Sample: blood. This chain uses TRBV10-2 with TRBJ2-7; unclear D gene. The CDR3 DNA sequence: TGCGCCAGCAGTGCGCCTGGGTACGAGCAGTACTTC. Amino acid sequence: CASSAPGYEQYF.